This T cell receptor beta chain was observed in a study of spatial heterogeneity in lung cancer. Study-wide background: Consistent detection of more beta-chain than alpha-chain sequences was observed.

In its sample, this clonotype was seen many times. Antigen specificity is unknown. V lost 11 bases and J lost 6, with 15 bases in between. Germline lookup yields CDR1 LNHDA and CDR2 SQIVND (reference sequence). The CDR3 runs to 12 residues. Overall study findings and caveats: It was found that expanded intratumoral alpha and beta TCR counts tracked tumor mutation counts. The recorded estimate of tumor T cell coverage is approximately 7% for alpha chains and about 14% for beta chains.

Time point described: sample taken at primary tumor resection. TCRdb used MiXCR to reprocess the 5' RACE reads, holding one entry per CDR3 protein. Found here are about 11,000 distinct CDR3 sequences, around an eighth of them singletons; the top ten hold about 12%. The chain is built from TRBV19 and TRBJ2-3; no clear D. This clonotype was obtained from a female donor with early-stage non-small cell lung cancer. The sequencing used lung tumor tissue, collected at surgery. The DNA for the CDR3 is TGTGCCTCAAAGGCTTCTGGGGATACGCAGTATTTT. Translating gives CASKASGDTQYF.